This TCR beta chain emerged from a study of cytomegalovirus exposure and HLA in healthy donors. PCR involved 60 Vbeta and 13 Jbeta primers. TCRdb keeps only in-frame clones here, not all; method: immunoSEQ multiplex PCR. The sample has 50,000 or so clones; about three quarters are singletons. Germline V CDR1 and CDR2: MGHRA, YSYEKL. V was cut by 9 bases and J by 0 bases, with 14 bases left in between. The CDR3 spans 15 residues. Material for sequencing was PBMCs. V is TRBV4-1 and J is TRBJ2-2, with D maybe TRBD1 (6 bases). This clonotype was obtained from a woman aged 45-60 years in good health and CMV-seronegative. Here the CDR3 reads CASTIQGPNTGELFF. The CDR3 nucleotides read TGCGCCAGTACTATACAGGGCCCGAACACCGGGGAGCTGTTTTTT.